What follows are 25 T cell receptor beta chains derived from one specimen sequenced in a study of technical replicates of blood from several donors. Some clones are missing from TCRdb's copy, which holds only in-frame ones; the method was immunoSEQ multiplex PCR. The sample lists tens of thousands of clones; approximately 89% were seen once. Sequencing input: T cells isolated from PBMCs. The origin of the receptors is a human donor in good health.

This rearrangement joins TRBV10-3 to TRBJ1-1, with TRBD1 matching over 9 bases. Germline V lookup: CDR1 ENHRY, CDR2 SYGVKD. Trimming removed 4 bases from V and 4 bases from J; junction bases left unmatched: 7. CDR3 size: 15 residues. CDR3 sequence: CAISGPQTGGTEAFF. CDR3 sequence (DNA): TGTGCCATCAGTGGTCCCCAGACAGGGGGCACTGAAGCTTTCTTT.

This clone was found a few times. The chain links TRBV2 to TRBJ1-5, with D unclear. Germline-derived CDR1 and CDR2 are SNHLY and FYNNEI. The V and J ends lost 8 bases and 3 bases respectively, with 17 bases between them. There are 15 residues in the CDR3. CDR3 region: CASSSQGGVNQPQHF. CDR3 bases: TGTGCCAGCTCCAGTCAAGGCGGGGTCAATCAGCCCCAGCATTTT.

The chain couples TRBV30 to TRBJ2-2; 12 bases are shared with TRBD1. The germline V gene has CDR1 GTSNPN and CDR2 SVGIG (reference sequence). This CDR3 is built from 17 residues. V was pared by 8 bases and J by 5 bases, with 15 bases of the junction left unmatched. CDR3 bases: TGTGCCCGGGGACAGGGGGCTGCTCTGCGAGCGACCGGGGAGCTGTTTTTT. Its protein product is CARGQGAALRATGELFF.

V usage is TRBV6-1 and J usage is TRBJ1-2; D unresolved. Germline CDR1 is MNHNS and CDR2 is SASEGT. V lost 2 bases, J lost 0 bases, and 4 bases lay in between. This CDR3 is 13 amino acids long. CDR3: CASSESANYGYTF. CDR3 DNA sequence: TGTGCCAGCAGTGAATCAGCTAACTATGGCTACACCTTC.

V usage is TRBV7-2 and J usage is TRBJ2-7; TRBD1 aligns across 7 bases. This CDR3 is built from 15 residues. The J segment lost 2 bases and the V segment lost 2 bases, leaving 6 bases of the junction unmatched. CDR1 and CDR2 from the germline V gene are SGHTA and FQGNSA. Here the CDR3 reads CASSLIGGFAYEQYF. CDR3 DNA: TGTGCCAGCAGCTTAATAGGGGGCTTCGCCTACGAGCAGTACTTC. Complete variable domain (other parts from reference TRBV7-2 and TRBJ2-7): GAGVSQSPSNKVTEKGKDVELRCDPISGHTALYWYRQSLGQGLEFLIYFQGNSAPDKSGLPSDRFSAERTGGSVSTLTIQRTQQEDSAVYLCASSLIGGFAYEQYFGPGTRLTVT.

There are a few counts of this clone. V and J are TRBV18 and TRBJ1-4; D unclear. The CDR3 sequence is 11 residues long. V was clipped by 4 bases and J by 8 bases, with 5 bases between them. Looked up from germline, CDR1 is KGHSH and CDR2 is LQKENI. The CDR3 DNA follows: TGTGCCAGCTCACGAGGGGAAAAACTGTTTTTT. It yields the protein CASSRGEKLFF.

The CDR3 coding sequence is TGCGCCAGCAGTGGGACTAGCGGGAAGGTTGAGCAGTTCTTC. Its protein is CASSGTSGKVEQFF. The chain has TRBV5-1 and TRBJ2-1; TRBD2 aligns across 13 bases. In germline, CDR1 is SGHRS, CDR2 YFSETQ. The CDR3 is 14 amino acids. V lost 5 bases, J lost 9 bases, and 5 bases stayed unmatched.

The rearrangement uses TRBV5-1 and TRBJ2-7; D might be TRBD2 (5 bases). This CDR3 spans 15 amino acids. Germline V gene lookup returns CDR1 SGHRS and CDR2 YFSETQ. Deletions cut 4 bases from V and 3 bases from J, with 17 bases between. CDR3 loop: CASSDYGRPDYEQYF. DNA of the CDR3: TGCGCCAGCAGCGACTACGGACGTCCCGACTACGAGCAGTACTTC.

The chain uses TRBV7-9 and TRBJ1-3; D might be TRBD1 (5 bases). Germline V CDR1 and CDR2: SEHNR, FQNEAQ (reference sequence). There are 16 residues in the CDR3. With 5 bases removed from V and 0 bases from J, the gap between germline ends came to 14 bases. As DNA, the CDR3 is TGTGCCAGCAGCGCAGCCCAAACAGGCTCTGGAAACACCATATATTTT. This codes for CASSAAQTGSGNTIYF.

In this sample, this clone turned up once. The V and J genes are TRBV7-9 and TRBJ2-3, with 8 nucleotides matching TRBD2. Germline CDR1 is SEHNR and CDR2 is FQNEAQ (reference sequence). Germline trimming cut 5 bases from V and 2 bases from J; bases unmatched to any gene: 6. The CDR3 runs 15 residues. The CDR3 DNA follows: TGTGCCAGCAGCCCGGGGGGGGGCGTCACAGATACGCAGTATTTT. Protein: CASSPGGGVTDTQYF.

The chain joins TRBV27 to TRBJ2-7; TRBD2 aligns across 11 bases. The germline gives CDR1 MNHEY, CDR2 SMNVEV (reference sequence). The V segment lost 8 bases and the J segment 1 base; nucleotides outside the gene matches: 10. CDR3 length: 16 amino acids. CDR3: CASLGDGTSGSYEQYF. As DNA, the CDR3 is TGTGCCAGCTTGGGGGATGGGACTAGCGGATCCTACGAGCAGTACTTC.

The CDR3 nucleotides are TGTGCCAGCAGACAGGTACTCGGTATTCTGGATGGCTACACCTTC. Its protein product is CASRQVLGILDGYTF. This chain connects TRBV28 to TRBJ1-2; TRBD1 is a possible D gene (5 bases). This CDR3 contains 15 residues. The germline gives CDR1 MDHEN, CDR2 SYDVKM. V was cut by 6 bases and J by 6 bases, with 20 bases left in between.

This clone was observed once. The chain joins TRBV6-5 to TRBJ1-1, with 7 bases identical to TRBD1. The CDR3 is made up of 15 amino acids. Germline-derived CDR1 and CDR2 are MNHEY and SVGAGI. V gave up 0 bases and J gave up 2 bases; unmatched junction bases: 3. The CDR3 sequence: CASSYSYRGNTEAFF. The CDR3 nucleotides read TGTGCCAGCAGTTACTCGTACAGGGGAAACACTGAAGCTTTCTTT.

CDR3 residues: CAWSERLINEQFF. For the CDR3, the DNA is TGTGCCTGGAGTGAACGACTAATCAATGAGCAGTTCTTC. The chain employs TRBV30 and TRBJ2-1; D is perhaps TRBD2 (5 bases). The CDR3 consists of 13 residues. V lost 1 base and J lost 6, with 10 bases in between. Germline V lookup: CDR1 GTSNPN, CDR2 SVGIG (reference sequence).

The gene calls are TRBV5-6 and TRBJ1-2; 12 bases agree with TRBD1. Germline V gives CDR1 SGHDT, CDR2 YYEEEE. Trimming at V came to 4 bases and at J to 7 bases, leaving 11 bases not matched to a gene. This CDR3 is 16 amino acids long. This CDR3 is CASSPTPGTGGIGYTF. The CDR3 DNA is TGTGCCAGCAGCCCGACACCAGGGACAGGGGGCATTGGCTACACCTTC.

V and J are TRBV25-1 and TRBJ2-7; no firm D call. V was cut by 0 bases and J by 6 bases, with 9 bases left in between. The CDR3 length is 13 residues. The V gene's germline CDR1 is MGHDK and CDR2 SYGVNS. As DNA, the CDR3 is TGTGCCAGCAGTGAATATCAACAGAGCGAGCAGTACTTC. Encoded protein: CASSEYQQSEQYF.

The rearrangement links TRBV6-5 to TRBJ2-2; 7 bases fit TRBD1. The junction had 2 bases not matched to a gene; V was cut back by 6 bases and J by 4 bases. The germline V gene encodes CDR1 MNHEY and CDR2 SVGAGI. The CDR3 runs 13 residues. The CDR3 loop reads CASRTGITGELFF. Written as DNA, the CDR3 is TGTGCCAGCAGGACAGGGATCACCGGGGAGCTGTTTTTT.

This rearrangement joins TRBV4-1 to TRBJ2-4, with D perhaps matching TRBD2 (5 bases). Trimming pared 0 bases from V and 0 bases from J, leaving 9 bases between. This CDR3 contains 16 residues. The germline V gene has CDR1 MGHRA and CDR2 YSYEKL. CDR3 in DNA: TGCGCCAGCAGCCAAGATCGAGGGCGAGCCAAAAACATTCAGTACTTC. This translates into CASSQDRGRAKNIQYF.

The V call is TRBV6-5, the J call TRBJ2-1; no firm D call. This CDR3 has 11 amino acids. The germline V and J ends were trimmed by 5 bases and 7 bases, with 6 bases remaining between them. CDR1 is MNHEY and CDR2 is SVGAGI in the germline V gene. The CDR3, as DNA: TGTGCCAGCAGTGGGCCTAATGAGCAGTTCTTC. Protein: CASSGPNEQFF.

This clone was observed a single time. The genes are TRBV6-6 and TRBJ1-4; 7 nucleotides match TRBD1. This CDR3 region has 15 residues. Looked up from germline, CDR1 is MNHNY and CDR2 is SVGAGI (reference sequence). The V and J ends lost 0 bases and 8 bases, in that order; junction bases with no gene match: 6. The DNA for the CDR3 is TGTGCCAGCAGTTACTCAAGACAGGGAAACGAAAAACTGTTTTTT. Protein: CASSYSRQGNEKLFF.

The CDR3 DNA sequence: TGTGCCATCAGTGGGGCGGGGACAGACTATGGCTACACCTTC. This encodes CAISGAGTDYGYTF. The chain recombines TRBV10-3 with TRBJ1-2, with 7 bases aligning to TRBD1. This CDR3 has 14 amino acids. The V segment lost 4 bases and the J segment 3 bases; nucleotides outside the gene matches: 5. CDR1 and CDR2 (germline): ENHRY, SYGVKD.

J is TRBJ2-3 and V is TRBV10-3; no definite D call. The V end lost 2 bases, the J end lost 0 bases, and 6 bases lay between the germline ends. Germline assignment: CDR1 ENHRY and CDR2 SYGVKD. The CDR3 consists of 14 residues. In DNA, the CDR3 is TGTGCCATCAGTGAGGGAGTTAGCACAGATACGCAGTATTTT. Translation gives CAISEGVSTDTQYF.

The chain employs TRBV6-1 and TRBJ2-1; 12 bases fit TRBD2. From germline, CDR1 is MNHNS and CDR2 SASEGT. The CDR3 spans 13 residues. Trimming removed 10 bases from V and 9 bases from J; junction bases left unmatched: 7. The CDR3 protein is CATRTSGKGEQFF. CDR3 in DNA: TGTGCCACCCGGACTAGCGGGAAAGGTGAGCAGTTCTTC.

The rearrangement joins TRBV5-1 to TRBJ2-5; TRBD2 matches at 13 bases. Germline-derived CDR1 and CDR2 are SGHRS and YFSETQ. This CDR3 is built from 16 residues. Losses at the gene ends were 3 bases for V and 7 bases for J; bases not matched to a gene: 9. The CDR3 reads CASSSGLAGEGGTQYF. The DNA for the CDR3 is TGCGCCAGCAGCTCCGGACTAGCGGGAGAGGGGGGGACCCAGTACTTC.

The rearrangement uses TRBV7-9 and TRBJ2-7, with D possibly being TRBD2 (7 bases). This CDR3 has 15 residues. CDR1 is SEHNR and CDR2 is FQNEAQ in the germline V gene (reference sequence). The germline V and J ends were trimmed by 5 bases and 0 bases, with 14 bases remaining between them. The CDR3 coding sequence is TGTGCCAGCAGCCTTGGGGGGGCGAGCTCCTACGAGCAGTACTTC. Protein sequence: CASSLGGASSYEQYF.